Given below is one T cell receptor (beta chain) in context. A second roughly 6 to 12 cycle PCR used barcoded and J-beta primers. MiXCR, applied by TCRdb to the 5' RACE reads, yields one record per CDR3 protein. Seen here are under 2,000,000 distinct CDR3 sequences, roughly 49% observed once, and the top ten hold around 2.1%. This sample is part of a study of blood T cells in healthy people across ages. Input material: blood. This clonotype originated in a woman between 40 and 55 years old in good health.

The CDR3 here is CASSQDWGPPRDEQYF. Here the CDR3 DNA reads TGTGCCAGCAGCCAAGATTGGGGCCCCCCTCGGGATGAGCAGTACTTC. The rearrangement joins TRBV3-1 to TRBJ2-7; the D gene could be TRBD1 or TRBD2 (5 bases each). The ends were cut back, 0 bases at V and 7 bases at J, with 19 bases in the middle. Looked up from germline, CDR1 is LGHDT and CDR2 is YNNKEL (reference sequence). The CDR3 loop spans 16 amino acids.